This is a list of T cell receptor beta chains from one sample in a study of T cell repertoires in cytomegalovirus infection. TCRdb re-called the reads through MiXCR, storing one row per CDR3 protein. The repertoire holds approximately 500,000 distinct CDR3 sequences, 16% seen once, with roughly 25% in the top ten. The sequencing input was CD8+ T cells from PBMCs. All receptors derive from a human donor in good health (CMV status not recorded). Some clones in this sample may be carry-over from other donors' samples. The CDR3 runs from the conserved cysteine through the conserved F or W.

J gene: TRBJ2-7
V gene: TRBV29-1
CDR3 protein: CSVGLRTNYEQYF

J gene: TRBJ2-7
V gene: TRBV7-9
CDR3 protein: CASSLGQGPFGSYEQYF

J gene: TRBJ1-6
V gene: TRBV11-2
CDR3 protein: CASSSRDTETLGDSPLHF

J gene: TRBJ1-2
V gene: TRBV27
CDR3 protein: CASSLSWGGYYGYTF

J gene: TRBJ1-2
V gene: TRBV7-2
CDR3 protein: CAGSRPRDRVNYGYTF

J gene: TRBJ1-5
V gene: TRBV15
CDR3 protein: CATSRDGQGNQPQHF

J gene: TRBJ2-3
V gene: TRBV15
CDR3 protein: CATSRDRREGRRGTQYF

J gene: TRBJ2-1
V gene: TRBV14
CDR3 protein: CASSQDMGDEIF

J gene: TRBJ2-2
V gene: TRBV7-9
CDR3 protein: CASSSPLERENTGELFF

J gene: TRBJ1-2
V gene: TRBV7-9
CDR3 protein: CASSIPSGTSASGYTF

J gene: TRBJ1-2
V gene: TRBV13
CDR3 protein: CASSSSGARGYTF

J gene: TRBJ2-7
V gene: TRBV7-8
CDR3 protein: CASSPLGRSRDEQYF

J gene: TRBJ2-2
V gene: TRBV7-6
CDR3 protein: CASSLERTGELFF

J gene: TRBJ2-3
V gene: TRBV9
CDR3 protein: CASSVAAGSPTDTQYF

J gene: TRBJ1-6
V gene: TRBV6-6
CDR3 protein: CASNRENNSPLHF

J gene: TRBJ1-1
V gene: TRBV11-1
CDR3 protein: CASSSRQVTEAFF

J gene: TRBJ2-1
V gene: TRBV7-9
CDR3 protein: CASREGGSYNEQFF

J gene: TRBJ1-4
V gene: TRBV27
CDR3 protein: CASSTGASNEKLFF

J gene: TRBJ1-1
V gene: TRBV7-9
CDR3 protein: CASSLGLRGGENTEAFF

J gene: TRBJ2-1
V gene: TRBV24-1
CDR3 protein: CATSDLDPGPQFF

J gene: TRBJ2-7
V gene: TRBV4-1
CDR3 protein: CASSQVGAGELEQYF

J gene: TRBJ2-5
V gene: TRBV7-9
CDR3 protein: CASSLPQRGTQETQYF

J gene: TRBJ1-1
V gene: TRBV28
CDR3 protein: CASSPAENTEAFF

J gene: TRBJ2-5
V gene: TRBV4-1
CDR3 protein: CASSQDSAEETQYF

J gene: TRBJ2-7
V gene: TRBV7-9
CDR3 protein: CASSGTGTEIYEQYF

J gene: TRBJ1-5
V gene: TRBV20-1
CDR3 protein: CSARDITGRNDYSNQPQHF

J gene: TRBJ1-2
V gene: TRBV5-4
CDR3 protein: CASSLLWRQDFSGYTF

J gene: TRBJ2-7
V gene: TRBV27
CDR3 protein: CASSPSTGPISYEQYF

J gene: TRBJ2-7
V gene: TRBV7-6
CDR3 protein: CASSLEQGVYEQYF

J gene: TRBJ2-7
V gene: TRBV5-4
CDR3 protein: CASSLPRDRGLPYEQYF

J gene: TRBJ2-2
V gene: TRBV27
CDR3 protein: CASSLLTGTSNTGELFF

J gene: TRBJ1-5
V gene: TRBV7-9
CDR3 protein: CASSLAGSSQPQHF

J gene: TRBJ2-2
V gene: TRBV28
CDR3 protein: CASRGQLSNTGELFF